A single sample gave rise to the 27 T cell receptor beta chains below, sequenced in a study of metastatic and nonmetastatic thyroid tumors. TCRdb re-clonotyped the PCR reads through MiXCR. Of over 70,000 clones detected, about 17% appear once; the ten largest clones hold about 13%. Prior to thyroid surgery, none of the patients had received any treatment. Specimen: blood. The receptors come from a female donor with papillary thyroid cancer or a benign thyroid nodule (not recorded which). Some clones in this sample may be carry-over from other donors' samples.

This chain joins TRBV5-1 and TRBJ2-3; D is unclear. CDR3 length: 16 amino acids. Germline CDR1 is SGHRS and CDR2 is YFSETQ. V gave up 0 bases and J gave up 0 bases, with 11 bases separating them. The CDR3 DNA reads TGCGCCAGCAGCTTGGGTTTCGGAGTGAGCACAGATACGCAGTATTTT. It specifies CASSLGFGVSTDTQYF. Based on the CDR3 plus reference TRBV5-1 and TRBJ2-3, the full variable domain is KAGVTQTPRYLIKTRGQQVTLSCSPISGHRSVSWYQQTPGQGLQFLFEYFSETQRNKGNFPGRFSGRQFSNSRSEMNVSTLELGDSALYLCASSLGFGVSTDTQYFGPGTRLTVL.

This chain uses TRBV20-1 with TRBJ1-5; D is uncertain. CDR1 DFQATT and CDR2 SNEGSKA come from the germline V gene (reference sequence). V lost 1 base and J 0 bases, leaving 7 bases between the germline ends. The CDR3 totals 14 residues. CDR3 residues: CSARGTYSNQPQHF. The CDR3 bases are TGCAGTGCTAGAGGGACGTATAGCAATCAGCCCCAGCATTTT.

Ten or more counts support this clone. The chain couples TRBV30 to TRBJ1-1; D gene ambiguous. V lost 4 bases and J 8 bases, leaving 17 bases between the germline ends. The length of the CDR3 is 13 residues. Per the germline V gene, CDR1 is GTSNPN and CDR2 is SVGIG (reference sequence). The CDR3 loop is CAWMGRAEGEAFF. CDR3 DNA: TGTGCCTGGATGGGCCGGGCGGAAGGGGAAGCTTTCTTT.

This clone was counted ten times or more. This rearrangement joins TRBV5-6 to TRBJ2-5; 11 nucleotides line up with TRBD2. The CDR3 consists of 16 residues. Germline CDR1 reads SGHDT; CDR2 reads YYEEEE. Losses at the gene ends were 3 bases for V and 1 base for J; bases not matched to a gene: 5. DNA of the CDR3: TGTGCCAGCAGCTCGGGACTAGCGGCAACCCAAGAGACCCAGTACTTC. Translation: CASSSGLAATQETQYF.

This clone occurred many times. The chain employs TRBV20-1 and TRBJ1-1, with 8 bases aligning to TRBD1. The CDR3 loop spans 13 amino acids. Germline-derived CDR1 and CDR2 are DFQATT and SNEGSKA (reference sequence). V shed 5 bases and J 2 bases; nucleotides not matched to a gene: 4. Written as DNA, the CDR3 is TGCAGTGCTCATCAGGGGGCTAACACTGAAGCTTTCTTT. Translation: CSAHQGANTEAFF.

This clone was counted ten times or more. This chain links TRBV2 with TRBJ2-1; D not certain. Germline V gene lookup returns CDR1 SNHLY and CDR2 FYNNEI. The CDR3 loop spans 12 amino acids. The ends were cut back, 8 bases at V and 0 bases at J, with 5 bases in the middle. The CDR3 sequence: CASWGSYNEQFF. The CDR3 nucleotides are TGTGCCAGCTGGGGCTCCTACAATGAGCAGTTCTTC.

The chain couples TRBV24-1 to TRBJ2-1; D remains unclear. V was clipped by 6 bases and J by 4 bases, with 18 bases between them. The CDR3 runs to 16 residues. CDR1 and CDR2 (germline): KGHDR, SFDVKD. Written as DNA, the CDR3 is TGTGCCACCAGTTACAGCGTGGGGTACACATACAATGAGCAGTTCTTC. Amino acids: CATSYSVGYTYNEQFF.

There are many counts of this clone. The chain employs TRBV27 and TRBJ2-2; D not certain. V gave up 5 bases and J gave up 5 bases, with 6 bases separating them. The CDR3 is 12 residues long. Germline-derived CDR1 and CDR2 are MNHEY and SMNVEV (reference sequence). The CDR3 coding sequence is TGTGCCAGCAGTCCCTCGACCGGGGAGCTGTTTTTT. Amino acid sequence: CASSPSTGELFF.

The table lists this clone with a few counts. V usage is TRBV28 and J usage is TRBJ2-3, with D possibly TRBD1 on 6 matching bases. V was pared by 5 bases and J by 3 bases, with 15 bases between. Germline CDR1 is MDHEN and CDR2 is SYDVKM. This CDR3 comprises 15 residues. The CDR3 bases are TGTGCCAGCAGTCCCCTGGGGGCTAGGACAGATACGCAGTATTTT. Its protein product is CASSPLGARTDTQYF.

This clone was seen many times. The chain employs TRBV7-9 and TRBJ2-1; D assignment may be TRBD1 or TRBD2 (6 bases each). The CDR3 is made up of 16 amino acids. The germline V gene has CDR1 SEHNR and CDR2 FQNEAQ (reference sequence). Trimming pared 5 bases from V and 7 bases from J, leaving 21 bases between. The CDR3 nucleotides read TGTGCCAGCAGCGGAATCGTGGGAGGAGGGGGGAATGAGCAGTTCTTC. This sequence encodes CASSGIVGGGGNEQFF.

A word on this clone: This sequence may be a read error, since a much larger clone differs from it by one base. Other DNA sequences in the same sample also yield this CDR3. This chain joins TRBV3-1 and TRBJ2-3; D not certain. The V and J ends lost 3 bases and 3 bases respectively, with 4 bases between them. The CDR3 length is 12 residues. Germline V lookup: CDR1 LGHDT, CDR2 YNNKEL (reference sequence). CDR3 nucleotides: TGTGCCAGCAGCCAGGTTACAGATACGCAGTATTTT. Its protein product is CASSQVTDTQYF.

This clone was detected a few times. The chain couples TRBV19 to TRBJ1-1, with a weak D call TRBD1 (5 bases). Germline lookup yields CDR1 LNHDA and CDR2 SQIVND (reference sequence). There are 15 residues in the CDR3. The V gene lost 3 bases and the J gene lost 3 bases, with 14 bases spanning the gap. CDR3 nucleotides: TGTGCCAGTAGTATTTACGGGGCACGGGACACTGAAGCTTTCTTT. Amino acids: CASSIYGARDTEAFF.

This clone was seen at least ten times. J is TRBJ2-7 and V is TRBV5-1; 12 positions match TRBD1. The CDR3 sequence is 15 residues long. CDR1 is SGHRS, CDR2 YFSETQ, per germline. V shed 6 bases, J shed 3 bases, and the junction held 7 bases outside the gene matches. CDR3: CASKERDRGLYEQYF. The CDR3, as DNA: TGCGCCAGCAAGGAGAGGGACAGGGGGCTCTACGAGCAGTACTTC.

The V call is TRBV18, the J call TRBJ1-1; D gene ambiguous. V shed 3 bases and J shed 0 bases, with 14 bases lying between them. Germline V CDR1 and CDR2: KGHSH, LQKENI. This CDR3 is built from 16 residues. This CDR3 is CASSPNTATLNTEAFF. The CDR3 DNA is TGTGCCAGCTCACCCAACACCGCAACACTGAACACTGAAGCTTTCTTT.

This clone was observed a handful of times. A much larger clone differs by one base, so this may be a read error. This chain joins TRBV11-1 and TRBJ2-6, with 11 bases that match TRBD2. The CDR3 contains 17 residues. Germline lookup yields CDR1 SGHAT and CDR2 FQDESV (reference sequence). The trim removed 5 bases at V and 2 bases at J, leaving 5 bases unmatched. The CDR3 reads CASSRLAGWPGANVLTF. The CDR3 DNA reads TGTGCCAGCAGCCGACTAGCGGGATGGCCTGGGGCCAACGTCCTGACTTTC.

This clone was counted once. This rearrangement joins TRBV5-1 to TRBJ1-5; D might be TRBD1 (6 bases). The CDR3 covers 15 residues. V dropped 0 bases and J dropped 5 bases, with 12 bases sitting between them. Germline CDR1 and CDR2: SGHRS and YFSETQ. CDR3 in amino acids: CASSLEGTPDQPQHF. The CDR3 bases are TGCGCCAGCAGCTTGGAGGGGACACCTGATCAGCCCCAGCATTTT.

This clone showed up many times. The V gene is TRBV18, the J gene TRBJ1-1; a weak D match, TRBD1 (6 bases). Deletions cut 1 base from V and 5 bases from J, with 8 bases between. Looked up from germline, CDR1 is KGHSH and CDR2 is LQKENI. CDR3 length: 13 residues. The DNA of the CDR3 is TGTGCCAGCTCACCACAGGGGGGGACTGAAGCTTTCTTT. Translated: CASSPQGGTEAFF.

This clone was found many times. The chain is built from TRBV12-3 or TRBV12-4 and TRBJ1-2; D is possibly TRBD1 (6 bases). CDR3 length equals 12 residues. V lost 4 bases and J 6 bases, leaving 9 bases between the germline ends. The CDR3 sequence: CASSSGQNGYTF. In DNA form, the CDR3 reads TGTGCCAGCAGTTCTGGACAGAATGGCTACACCTTC.

This clone was detected many times. The chain couples TRBV28 to TRBJ1-6; D not resolved. The CDR3 is 14 residues long. Per the germline V gene, CDR1 is MDHEN and CDR2 is SYDVKM. V shed 4 bases and J shed 7 bases, with 11 bases lying between them. The CDR3 nucleotides read TGTGCCAGCAGTTCTCCGGGCCGCAATTCACCCCTCCACTTT. This sequence encodes CASSSPGRNSPLHF.

In the case of this clone: Additional DNA sequences in this sample encode the identical CDR3. The chain joins TRBV20-1 to TRBJ2-4, with 8 bases that match TRBD1. The V gene end was trimmed by 3 bases and the J gene end by 3 bases; junction bases not matched to a gene: 7. This CDR3 contains 15 residues. Germline CDR1 DFQATT, CDR2 SNEGSKA (reference sequence). CDR3 residues: CSARAGGWGKNIQYF. DNA for the CDR3: TGCAGTGCTAGGGCAGGGGGCTGGGGCAAAAACATTCAGTACTTC.

This clone was detected a few times. A read error may produce the germline difference seen at one junction end. The chain combines TRBV6-5 with TRBJ2-7, with 7 bases fitting TRBD2. The CDR3 is 16 amino acids. The germline V gene has CDR1 MNHEY and CDR2 SVGAGI. The CDR3 reads CASSLVRGSRSYDQYF. In DNA, the CDR3 is TGTGCCAGCAGTTTAGTGCGGGGGTCGCGGTCCTACGATCAGTACTTC.

The table lists this clone with a few counts. The chain recombines TRBV19 with TRBJ2-5; D is undetermined. Between the trimmed V and J ends, which lost 6 bases and 5 bases, there was a span of 13 bases. CDR1 and CDR2 from the germline V gene are LNHDA and SQIVND (reference sequence). The CDR3 consists of 13 residues. In nucleotides, the CDR3 is TGTGCCAGTAGCCCAGAAACTTTCGAGACCCAGTACTTC. Amino acid sequence: CASSPETFETQYF.

This clone has at least ten counts. Within the sample, other DNA sequences also encode this same CDR3. V is TRBV7-8 and J is TRBJ1-1; tentatively, D is TRBD1 (5 bases). In germline, CDR1 is SGHVS, CDR2 FQNEAQ. Trimming pared 2 bases from V and 1 base from J, leaving 14 bases between. This CDR3 spans 16 amino acids. This CDR3 reads CASSLIPTERNTEAFF. The CDR3 coding sequence is TGTGCCAGCAGCTTAATCCCGACAGAGCGGAACACTGAAGCTTTCTTT. The variable domain in full, with the rest retrieved from reference TRBV7-8 and TRBJ1-1, is GAGVSQSPRYKVAKRGQDVALRCDPISGHVSLFWYQQALGQGPEFLTYFQNEAQLDKSGLPSDRFFAERPEGSVSTLKIQRTQQEDSAVYLCASSLIPTERNTEAFFGQGTRLTVV.

This rearrangement joins TRBV18 to TRBJ1-3; possible D gene TRBD1, 5 bases. This CDR3 has 16 residues. Trimming shortened V by 2 bases and J by 6 bases, and 17 bases separated the two germline ends. Germline lookup yields CDR1 KGHSH and CDR2 LQKENI. This chain's CDR3 is CASSPFVRGPKNTIYF. The CDR3 nucleotides are TGTGCCAGCTCACCATTCGTGAGGGGCCCGAAAAACACCATATATTTT.

On this clone: Being one base from a much bigger clone, this may be a read error. This chain links TRBV20-1 with TRBJ2-1; D remains unclear. The CDR3 sequence is 11 residues long. Trimming left V 8 bases short and J 5 bases short, with 10 bases between. Germline V lookup: CDR1 DFQATT, CDR2 SNEGSKA (reference sequence). The CDR3 sequence is CSSQKDNEQFF. The CDR3 DNA sequence: TGCAGTTCTCAGAAAGACAATGAGCAGTTCTTC.

J is TRBJ1-5 and V is TRBV27; no definite D call. V was trimmed by 4 bases and J by 5 bases, leaving 6 bases between them. Germline CDR1 is MNHEY and CDR2 is SMNVEV (reference sequence). The CDR3 has 12 amino acids. The CDR3, as DNA: TGTGCCAGCAGTTCTCGGGATCAGCCCCAGCATTTT. Its translation: CASSSRDQPQHF.

This clone was picked up many times. The chain recombines TRBV28 with TRBJ1-4; D call uncertain. Between the trimmed V and J ends, which lost 4 bases and 4 bases, there was a span of 19 bases. Germline V gene data show CDR1 as MDHEN and CDR2 as SYDVKM. The CDR3 covers 17 residues. The CDR3 sequence is CASSSPLKGLYNEKLFF. In nucleotides, the CDR3 is TGTGCCAGCAGTTCTCCCCTTAAAGGACTGTATAATGAAAAACTGTTTTTT.